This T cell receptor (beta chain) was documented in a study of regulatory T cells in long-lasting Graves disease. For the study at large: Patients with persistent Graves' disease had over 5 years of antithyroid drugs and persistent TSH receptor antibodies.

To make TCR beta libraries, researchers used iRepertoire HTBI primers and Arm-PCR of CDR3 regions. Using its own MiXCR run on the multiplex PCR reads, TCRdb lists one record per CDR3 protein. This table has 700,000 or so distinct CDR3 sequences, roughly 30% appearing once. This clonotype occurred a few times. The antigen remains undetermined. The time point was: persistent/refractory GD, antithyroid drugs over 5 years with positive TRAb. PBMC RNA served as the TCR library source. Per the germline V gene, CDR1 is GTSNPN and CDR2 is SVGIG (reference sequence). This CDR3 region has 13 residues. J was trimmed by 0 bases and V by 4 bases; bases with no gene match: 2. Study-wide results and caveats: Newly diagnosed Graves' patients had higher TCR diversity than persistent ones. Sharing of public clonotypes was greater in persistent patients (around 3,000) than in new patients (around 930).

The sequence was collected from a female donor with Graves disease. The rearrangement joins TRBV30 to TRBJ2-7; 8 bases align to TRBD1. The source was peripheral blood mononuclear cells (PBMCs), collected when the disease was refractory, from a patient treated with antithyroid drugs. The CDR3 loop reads CAWNQGASYEQYF. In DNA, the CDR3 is TGTGCCTGGAACCAGGGGGCCTCCTACGAGCAGTACTTC. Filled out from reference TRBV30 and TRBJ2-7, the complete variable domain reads SQTIHQWPATLVQPVGSPLSLECTVEGTSNPNLYWYRQAAGRGLQLLFYSVGIGQISSEVPQNLSASRPQDRQFILSSKKLLLSDSGFYLCAWNQGASYEQYFGPGTRLTVT.